This TCR beta chain was found in a study of shared clonotypes between healthy human individuals. TCRdb keeps only in-frame clones here, not all; method: immunoSEQ multiplex PCR. The sample has roughly 2 million clones; just under 95% are singletons. Positive CCR7 selection of CD45RO-negative cells yielded the naive CD8 cells, and terminally differentiated effector memory CD45RA+ cells were excluded. Notes on the study in general: Blood alone was sampled, and tissue repertoires likely differ.

With regard to this clone: Its antigen is not known.

The clonotype was recovered from a man aged 18 to 30 in good health. Sequenced sample: naive CD8+ T cells sorted from blood.

CDR3 DNA: TGCAGCGTTGAAGGATGGGACAGGGTGAAAACTAGGGAGACCCAGTACTTC. This gives the protein CSVEGWDRVKTRETQYF. The chain employs TRBV29-1 and TRBJ2-5; 9 nucleotides align to TRBD1. This CDR3 has 17 residues. The V and J ends lost 1 base and 5 bases, in that order; junction bases with no gene match: 14. CDR1 SQVTM and CDR2 ANQGSEA come from the germline V gene.